This TCR beta chain derives from a study of somatic mutations in cytotoxic T cells in rheumatoid arthritis. Germline V lookup: CDR1 SEHNR, CDR2 FQNEAQ (reference sequence). The CDR3 runs to 14 residues. V lost 5 bases and J lost 3; bases outside the gene matches: 3. Study-wide results and caveats: For rheumatoid arthritis patients, the slight TRBV07 underrepresentation lacked multiple-comparison adjustment. The largest CD8+ clone made up over 20% of CD8+ cells in about an eighth of the 65 patients.

Flow cytometry served to check the purity of CD4+ and CD8+ cells, which were isolated by positive magnetic bead selection. Of note for this clone: The antigen is undetermined.

Produced via immunoSEQ multiplex PCR; TCRdb's table is partial and in-frame only. The table includes about 12,000 clones, 80% to 85% detected once. This clonotype was obtained from a woman aged 55-70 years in good health. Material for sequencing was CD8+ T cells sorted from blood. This chain connects TRBV7-9 to TRBJ2-3, with 9 bases that match TRBD1. This CDR3 reads CASSPGQGTDTQYF. The CDR3 coding sequence is TGTGCCAGCAGCCCGGGACAGGGAACAGATACGCAGTATTTT. Complete variable domain (other parts from reference TRBV7-9 and TRBJ2-3): DTGVSQNPRHKITKRGQNVTFRCDPISEHNRLYWYRQTLGQGPEFLTYFQNEAQLEKSRLLSDRFSAERPKGSFSTLEIQRTEQGDSAMYLCASSPGQGTDTQYFGPGTRLTVL.